One and the same sample provided the 10 T cell receptor beta chains below, sequenced in a study of T cell repertoires in cytomegalovirus infection. A single record per CDR3 protein comes from TCRdb applying MiXCR to the reads. The sample lists some 170,000 distinct CDR3 sequences; about 18% were seen once. Sequenced material: CD8+ T cells from PBMCs. The receptors derive from a human donor in good health (CMV status not recorded). Some clones in this sample may be carry-over from other donors' samples.

The chain uses TRBV7-9 and TRBJ2-7; D not resolved. V was trimmed by 5 bases and J by 5 bases, leaving 19 bases between them. CDR1 is SEHNR, CDR2 FQNEAQ, per germline (reference sequence). This CDR3 spans 15 amino acids. CDR3 bases: TGTGCCAGCAGCCATATCCGGGCACGTCAAGACGAGCAGTACTTC. Protein sequence: CASSHIRARQDEQYF.

This clonotype turned up a few times. The gene calls are TRBV28 and TRBJ1-1, with D unresolved. This CDR3 has 17 amino acids. Trimming took off 2 bases at V and 0 bases at J, with 16 bases between the two ends. In germline, CDR1 is MDHEN, CDR2 SYDVKM. The CDR3, as DNA: TGTGCCAGCAGTTTAGAAGACAACTCCGCTATGAACACTGAAGCTTTCTTT. Residues: CASSLEDNSAMNTEAFF.

This clonotype appeared a few times. This clone may be a read error of a much larger clone one base away. The chain recombines TRBV28 with TRBJ2-5, with D unclear. The V end was cut by 3 bases, the J end by 2 bases, with 10 bases between. Germline V gives CDR1 MDHEN, CDR2 SYDVKM. This CDR3 spans 14 amino acids. CDR3 DNA: TGTGCCAGCAGTTTGTGGCCAGCTCAAGAGACCCAGTACTTC. Amino acid sequence: CASSLWPAQETQYF.

The chain has TRBV7-2 and TRBJ2-1; a possible D gene is TRBD2 (6 bases). Deletions cut 4 bases from V and 8 bases from J, with 18 bases between. The CDR3 is 15 amino acids. CDR1 and CDR2 (germline): SGHTA, FQGNSA. CDR3 sequence reads: CASSSRDLAGDEQFF. Written as DNA, the CDR3 is TGTGCCAGCAGCTCCCGGGACTTAGCAGGAGATGAGCAGTTCTTC.

This clonotype came up a few times. The chain recombines TRBV19 with TRBJ2-1; D is perhaps TRBD2 (5 bases). Germline V gene sequence: CDR1 LNHDA, CDR2 SQIVND (reference sequence). This CDR3 has 14 residues. Trimming shortened V by 4 bases and J by 5 bases, and 12 bases separated the two germline ends. The CDR3 sequence is CASSTPWENNEQFF. The CDR3 DNA follows: TGTGCCAGTAGTACACCCTGGGAGAACAATGAGCAGTTCTTC.

This clonotype was counted between two and nine times. This chain uses TRBV6-2 or TRBV6-3 with TRBJ2-5; 14 bases are shared with TRBD2. V was pared by 7 bases and J by 1 base, with 5 bases of the junction left unmatched. The germline gives CDR1 MNHEY, CDR2 SVGEGT. The CDR3 consists of 16 residues. CDR3 sequence reads: CASTGLAGGLQETQYF. CDR3 in DNA: TGTGCCAGCACCGGACTAGCGGGGGGCCTCCAAGAGACCCAGTACTTC.

Only a few counts were recorded for this clonotype. The chain employs TRBV7-2 and TRBJ1-6; D unresolved. V lost 0 bases and J lost 7, with 16 bases in between. The CDR3 runs to 17 residues. Germline CDR1 and CDR2: SGHTA and FQGNSA. CDR3 sequence reads: CASSLATFSLTNSPLHF. The CDR3 DNA reads TGTGCCAGCAGCTTAGCGACATTCAGCCTCACGAATTCACCCCTCCACTTT. Full variable domain (missing parts from reference TRBV7-2 and TRBJ1-6): GAGVSQSPSNKVTEKGKDVELRCDPISGHTALYWYRQSLGQGLEFLIYFQGNSAPDKSGLPSDRFSAERTGGSVSTLTIQRTQQEDSAVYLCASSLATFSLTNSPLHFGNGTRLTVT.

This rearrangement joins TRBV14 to TRBJ2-5; weak D call: TRBD1 (5 bases). This CDR3 spans 16 amino acids. V lost 4 bases to trimming and J lost 5 bases, with 20 bases between them. CDR1 and CDR2 from the germline V gene are SGHDN and FVKESK. CDR3: CASSLGHIIGWETQYF. The CDR3 nucleotides are TGTGCCAGCAGCCTCGGACACATTATCGGGTGGGAGACCCAGTACTTC.

Only a few counts were recorded for this clonotype. The chain recombines TRBV23-1 with TRBJ1-2; D is possibly TRBD1 (5 bases). TRBV23-1 is an open reading frame whose function is uncertain. V lost 0 bases to trimming and J lost 3 bases, with 11 bases between them. The CDR3 has 15 amino acids. This CDR3 reads CASSQSGGEYYGYTF. The CDR3 DNA sequence: TGCGCCAGCAGTCAATCGGGGGGAGAATACTATGGCTACACCTTC.

The rearrangement joins TRBV6-1 to TRBJ1-2, with unresolved D. Trimming removed 5 bases from V and 4 bases from J, with 14 bases in between. The CDR3 is 14 amino acids. Germline V gene data show CDR1 as MNHNS and CDR2 as SASEGT. CDR3 nucleotide sequence: TGTGCCAGCAGTTGGAGGGCGAACCTCTATGGCTACACCTTC. This translates into CASSWRANLYGYTF.